This is a list of T cell receptor beta chains from one sample in a study of blood T cell repertoires in COVID-19. Using immunoSEQ multiplex PCR, the repertoire was profiled, and TCRdb retains in-frame clones only, with some absent. The sample holds 70,000 to 90,000 clones, around nine tenths seen once. The sequencing input was peripheral blood. All receptors derive from a human donor in a cohort sampled during active COVID-19. The CDR3 runs from the conserved cysteine through the conserved F or W. D genes are given only for firm matches. Expanded clones are given a class, and other clones once, few, many or no size at all.

once	TRBJ2-3	NA	TRBV28	CASSLVAGTQYF	TGTGCCAGCAGTTTAGTCGCAGGTACGCAGTATTTT
NA	TRBJ2-3	TRBD2	TRBV11-2	CASSLAAGYSDTQYF	TGTGCCAGCAGCCTAGCGGCGGGTTACTCAGATACGCAGTATTTT
NA	TRBJ2-7	NA	TRBV15	CATSTAQGRTYEQYF	TGTGCCACCAGCACCGCACAGGGGAGGACTTACGAGCAGTACTTC
NA	TRBJ2-7	NA	TRBV5-6	CASSLVGPGEQYF	TGTGCCAGCAGCTTGGTGGGGCCTGGCGAGCAGTACTTC
NA	TRBJ1-1	NA	TRBV21-1	CASSKGTGSNTEAFF	TGTGCCAGCAGCAAAGGAACAGGTTCGAACACTGAAGCTTTCTTT
NA	TRBJ2-7	NA	TRBV30	CAWSVRETGHYEQYF	TGTGCCTGGAGTGTACGGGAGACAGGGCACTACGAGCAGTACTTC
few	TRBJ2-7	NA	TRBV6-2/TRBV6-3	CASSFFIYEQYF	TGTGCCAGCAGTTTTTTCATTTACGAGCAGTACTTC
NA	TRBJ2-1	NA	TRBV2	CASSTDLGNNEQFF	TGTGCCAGCAGTACTGACCTGGGCAACAATGAGCAGTTCTTC
NA	TRBJ2-5	NA	TRBV10-1	CASSVRTGETQYF	TGCGCCAGCAGTGTCCGAACGGGGGAGACCCAGTACTTC
NA	TRBJ1-1	TRBD1	TRBV6-5	CAGRQGRRNTEAFF	TGTGCCGGTCGACAGGGAAGGAGGAACACTGAAGCTTTCTTT
NA	TRBJ2-7	TRBD1	TRBV12-5	CASGLDRQGAYEQYF	TGTGCTAGTGGTTTGGATAGACAGGGGGCCTACGAGCAGTACTTC
NA	TRBJ1-6	NA	TRBV7-8	CASSLAAFGSSPLHF	TGTGCCAGCAGCTTAGCAGCATTCGGTAGTTCACCCCTCCACTTT
NA	TRBJ2-7	TRBD1	TRBV7-9	CASSSHGTGGSYEQYF	TGTGCCAGCAGCTCCCACGGAACAGGGGGCTCCTACGAGCAGTACTTC
once	TRBJ2-1	NA	TRBV9	CASSVGRASANEQFF	TGTGCCAGCAGCGTAGGCAGGGCCTCCGCCAATGAGCAGTTCTTC
NA	TRBJ2-7	NA	TRBV5-1	CASSPGTSLYEQYF	TGCGCCAGCAGTCCCGGGACATCCCTCTACGAGCAGTACTTC
NA	TRBJ1-1	NA	TRBV6-2/TRBV6-3	CASSLRGVNTEAFF	TGTGCCAGCAGTCTCCGGGGGGTGAACACTGAAGCTTTCTTT
NA	TRBJ1-1	TRBD1	TRBV19	CASNFQGASTEAFF	TGTGCCAGCAATTTCCAGGGGGCGAGCACTGAAGCTTTCTTT
few	TRBJ1-5	NA	TRBV5-4	CASSITGGSNQPQHF	TGTGCCAGCAGCATAACAGGTGGTAGCAATCAGCCCCAGCATTTT
medium-sized	TRBJ1-3	NA	TRBV7-9	CASSLVREPGNTIYF	TGTGCCAGCAGCTTAGTACGGGAACCTGGAAACACCATATATTTT
NA	TRBJ2-3	NA	TRBV6-4	CASARGGGATDTQYF	TGTGCCAGCGCGAGGGGAGGGGGGGCCACAGATACGCAGTATTTT
NA	TRBJ2-2	NA	TRBV11-3	CASSIASRGTGELFF	TGTGCCAGCAGCATAGCCTCCCGGGGCACCGGGGAGCTGTTTTTT
NA	TRBJ2-2	NA	TRBV10-3	CAISVATHTGELFF	TGTGCCATCAGCGTAGCCACTCACACCGGGGAGCTGTTTTTT
NA	TRBJ2-2	TRBD1	TRBV9	CASSPWGGQGATGELFF	TGTGCCAGCAGCCCGTGGGGGGGACAGGGGGCGACCGGGGAGCTGTTTTTT
NA	TRBJ1-5	NA	TRBV29-1	CSVGAGAMAQHF	TGCAGCGTTGGAGCGGGCGCCATGGCCCAGCATTTT
many	TRBJ1-3	NA	TRBV6-5	CASSAGSSGNTIYF	TGTGCCAGCAGCGCAGGCAGCTCTGGAAACACCATATATTTT
NA	TRBJ2-1	NA	TRBV4-1	CASSQDDSRDEQFF	TGCGCCAGCAGCCAAGACGACAGTAGGGATGAGCAGTTCTTC
few	TRBJ1-1	TRBD1	TRBV6-5	CASGKTGDTEAFF	TGTGCCAGCGGAAAAACAGGGGACACTGAAGCTTTCTTT
NA	TRBJ2-7	NA	TRBV28	CAIDLGDSYEQYF	TGTGCCATAGACTTAGGGGACTCCTACGAGCAGTACTTC
NA	TRBJ1-3	NA	TRBV5-6	CASSSGGGQAVPIYF	TGTGCCAGCAGCTCCGGGGGGGGACAAGCAGTCCCAATATATTTT
NA	TRBJ1-1	TRBD1	TRBV29-1	CSTRQGNREAFF	TGCAGCACGAGACAGGGGAATAGGGAAGCTTTCTTT
NA	TRBJ2-5	NA	TRBV9	CASSVSRLGRPGETQYF	TGTGCCAGCAGCGTGTCGCGCCTTGGCAGACCAGGGGAGACCCAGTACTTC
NA	TRBJ2-1	TRBD1	TRBV6-2/TRBV6-3	CASSQPGTGTHEQFF	TGTGCCAGCAGCCAACCCGGGACAGGGACCCATGAGCAGTTCTTC
NA	TRBJ2-1	TRBD2	TRBV11-2	CASTPGTSGKGSYNEQFF	TGTGCCAGCACCCCCGGGACTAGCGGCAAGGGATCCTACAATGAGCAGTTCTTC
NA	TRBJ2-3	NA	TRBV6-4	CASSDSGALTDTQYF	TGTGCCAGCAGTGACTCGGGGGCCTTAACAGATACGCAGTATTTT
NA	TRBJ2-3	TRBD1	TRBV28	CASSHSGTGHDTQYF	TGTGCCAGCAGCCACTCCGGGACAGGGCACGATACGCAGTATTTT
NA	TRBJ2-5	NA	TRBV4-1	CASSLAGNLQETQYF	TGCGCCAGCAGCCTAGCCGGGAATCTCCAAGAGACCCAGTACTTC
NA	TRBJ1-6	TRBD1	TRBV10-2	CASSSDRGLGSPLHF	TGCGCCAGCAGCTCCGACAGGGGGCTTGGATCACCCCTCCACTTT
NA	TRBJ1-2	TRBD1	TRBV5-6	CASSSGTGGYYGYTF	TGTGCCAGCAGCTCCGGGACAGGGGGCTACTATGGCTACACCTTC
NA	TRBJ2-2	NA	TRBV13	CASSFRGKTDGVNTGELFF	TGTGCCAGCAGCTTCCGGGGTAAGACCGACGGGGTTAACACCGGGGAGCTGTTTTTT
NA	TRBJ2-3	TRBD1	TRBV7-9	CASSSQSRTGRFSTDTQYF	TGTGCCAGCAGCTCGCAATCCCGGACAGGGAGATTTAGCACAGATACGCAGTATTTT
NA	TRBJ2-2	NA	TRBV12-3/TRBV12-4	CASSSRVAGELFF	TGTGCCAGCAGCAGCAGGGTCGCCGGGGAGCTGTTTTTT
NA	TRBJ1-4	TRBD1	TRBV9	CASSGRGPRGEKLFF	TGTGCCAGCAGCGGAAGGGGGCCCCGGGGTGAAAAACTGTTTTTT
NA	TRBJ2-3	NA	TRBV12-5	CASGLTPWDTQYF	TGTGCTAGTGGTTTGACTCCTTGGGATACGCAGTATTTT
few	TRBJ2-7	TRBD2	TRBV6-5	CASSTGTSGSYEQYF	TGTGCCAGCAGTACCGGGACTAGCGGCTCCTACGAGCAGTACTTC
NA	TRBJ2-7	TRBD1	TRBV6-2/TRBV6-3	CASSKQTGALSYEQYF	TGTGCCAGCAGCAAGCAAACAGGGGCCCTTTCCTACGAGCAGTACTTC
NA	TRBJ1-2	NA	TRBV7-9	CASSLGTGRADYGYTF	TGTGCCAGCAGCTTAGGTACAGGGAGGGCGGACTATGGCTACACCTTC
NA	TRBJ1-2	NA	TRBV3-1/TRBV3-2	CASSHGLPGRGYTF	TGTGCCAGCAGCCATGGACTTCCAGGCCGAGGCTACACCTTC
NA	TRBJ2-3	TRBD2	TRBV5-4	CASSNGGGAGTDTQYF	TGTGCCAGCAGCAACGGCGGGGGAGCGGGCACAGATACGCAGTATTTT
NA	TRBJ2-1	NA	TRBV6-1	CASSEAEVVNNEQFF	TGTGCCAGCAGTGAAGCGGAGGTAGTGAACAATGAGCAGTTCTTC
NA	TRBJ1-1	NA	TRBV28	CASKFPGVVRNTEAFF	TGTGCCAGCAAGTTTCCGGGTGTCGTACGGAACACTGAAGCTTTCTTT
NA	TRBJ1-2	NA	TRBV18	CASSPTTNRDNYGYTF	TGTGCCAGCTCACCAACGACGAATAGGGACAATTATGGCTACACCTTC
NA	TRBJ2-1	NA	TRBV19	CASTPDRSSYNEQFF	TGTGCCAGTACCCCAGACAGGAGCTCCTACAATGAGCAGTTCTTC